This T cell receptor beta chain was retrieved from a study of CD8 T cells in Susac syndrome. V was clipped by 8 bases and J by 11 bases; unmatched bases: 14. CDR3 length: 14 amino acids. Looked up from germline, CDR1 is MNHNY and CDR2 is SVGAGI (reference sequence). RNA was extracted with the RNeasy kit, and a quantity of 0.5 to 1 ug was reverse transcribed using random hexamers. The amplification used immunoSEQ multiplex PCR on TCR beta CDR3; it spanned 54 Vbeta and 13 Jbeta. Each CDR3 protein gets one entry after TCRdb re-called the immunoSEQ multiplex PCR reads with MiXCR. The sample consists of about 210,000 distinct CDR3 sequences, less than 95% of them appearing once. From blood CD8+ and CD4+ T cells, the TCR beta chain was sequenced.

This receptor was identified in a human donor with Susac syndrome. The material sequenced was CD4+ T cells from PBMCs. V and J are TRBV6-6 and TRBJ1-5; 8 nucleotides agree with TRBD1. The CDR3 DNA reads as TGTGCCAGCGTATTAACCCACCTGGGACAGGCCCAGCATTTT. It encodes CASVLTHLGQAQHF.